This T cell receptor beta chain stems from a study of cytomegalovirus exposure and HLA in healthy donors. The PCR contained 60 Vbeta and 13 Jbeta primers. Here immunoSEQ multiplex PCR was the method, and the copy in TCRdb shows in-frame clones only, minus some. This table has 150,000 or so clones, around 80% appearing once. CDR1 and CDR2 from the germline V gene are SQVTM and ANQGSEA. The CDR3 covers 14 residues. General observations from the study: Most CMV-associated TCR beta chains were later found to appear HLA-restricted.

In the case of this clone: Its specificity is unknown. The junction differs from germline at one of its ends, possibly a read error.

The chain employs TRBV29-1 and TRBJ1-1, with 10 positions matching TRBD1. The sequence derives from a woman in her forties or fifties in good health and CMV-seropositive. What was sequenced was PBMCs. The CDR3 spells CSVEGTGEGTEAFF. The DNA of the CDR3 is TGCAGCGTCGAAGGGACAGGGGAGGGCACTGAAGCTTTCTTT.